This T cell receptor beta chain is drawn from a study of cytomegalovirus exposure and HLA in healthy donors. V shed 0 bases and J shed 0 bases, with 9 bases lying between them. Germline lookup yields CDR1 MNHNY and CDR2 SVGAGI (reference sequence). This CDR3 is built from 16 residues. Findings and limits, study-wide: It has been reported that TCR beta sequences accurately predicted the HLA-A and HLA-B alleles of most subjects. A missense DCLRE1C variant was associated with V- and J-gene trimming of TCR beta chains in a later analysis, and an independent cohort replicated the association. TCR beta V segments were, for the most part, productive about 87% or about 30% of the time in an earlier analysis.

Regarding this clone: Its antigen is undetermined.

It was with 60 Vbeta and 13 Jbeta primers that the PCR ran. Using immunoSEQ multiplex PCR, the repertoire was profiled, and TCRdb retains in-frame clones only, with some absent. Of some 200,000 clones listed, around 77% are singletons. This TCR derives from a woman between 25 and 40 years old in good health and CMV-seronegative. V usage is TRBV6-6 and J usage is TRBJ2-1; no reliable D call. Sequencing was done on a sample of PBMCs. The DNA of the CDR3 is TGTGCCAGCAGTTACTCTACCGTGAGCTCCTACAATGAGCAGTTCTTC. Protein product: CASSYSTVSSYNEQFF.